A single T cell receptor beta chain is shown here with its context. The data derive from a study of graft-versus-host responses after intestinal transplantation. The CDR3 spans 14 residues. Trimming took 2 bases from V and 15 from J, leaving 17 bases between them. Germline CDR1 and CDR2: MNHEY and SVGAGI. The table came from immunoSEQ multiplex PCR; TCRdb's copy has only in-frame clones and leaves some out. This table holds roughly 56,000 clones, under 95% found once. The TCR originated in a human patient who received an intestinal transplant, so some T cells may come from the graft donor. Specimen: PBMCs, collected approximately four months after intestinal transplantation. The gene calls are TRBV6-5 and TRBJ1-6, with D perhaps TRBD1 (5 bases). CDR3 in amino acids: CASSYGTGLPFLHF. CDR3 DNA: TGTGCCAGCAGTTACGGGACTGGCCTTCCTTTCCTCCACTTT.